This T cell receptor beta chain was retrieved from a study of CD8+ T cells in alopecia areata. Overall study context: Among treated patients, oral tofacitinib was administered at 5 to 10 mg twice daily. Disease severity was quantified as SALT score of affected scalp area.

Whole-study results and caveats: Tofacitinib delivered significant drops in scalp clonality and in expanded CD8+ clones among the top 100.

Comments on this clone: The antigen is undetermined.

As to treatment: oral pan-JAK inhibitor, 5-10 mg twice daily. Punch biopsies of lesional scalp, plus peripheral blood, were taken from alopecia areata patients. Reverse transcription of extracted RNA yielded cDNA, which provided the sequencing template. Sequenced by immunoSEQ multiplex PCR; TCRdb stores in-frame clones only, minus some. The sample includes 40,000 to 50,000 clones, less than 70% of them seen just once. The sample consisted of CD8+ T cells sorted from blood, taken at week 4, from a patient treated with tofacitinib. This TCR was sampled from a human donor with alopecia areata.

The CDR3 DNA follows: TGCGCCAGCAGCCAAGACAGAAACTCCTACAATGAGCAGTTCTTC. Translating gives CASSQDRNSYNEQFF. The chain links TRBV4-3 to TRBJ2-1; D is uncertain. The germline CDR1 and CDR2 sequences are LGHNA and YSLEER. This CDR3 is built from 15 residues. V lost 0 bases and J lost 0, with 6 bases in between.